One TCR beta chain is described in this entry. Antigen specificity is unknown. The protocol was immunoSEQ multiplex PCR, while the TCRdb copy is restricted to in-frame clones and leaves out a portion. The table records about 62,000 clones, approximately 80% of them present only once. The CDR3 runs 20 residues. Trimming cost V 6 bases and J 2 bases, with 30 bases left between them. The data stem from a study of T cells in localized non-small cell lung cancer. Study results and caveats: Elevated circulating T cell density in blood was associated with longer overall survival. A single tumor region was sequenced, leaving heterogeneity possible. Out of the top 100 tumor clones, a median approximately 50 were seen in adjacent lung. Exceeding tumor, uninvolved adjacent lung had the highest T cell clonality.

This material consisted of PBMCs, taken before any cancer treatment. This chain links TRBV6-7 with TRBJ2-3; the D is unclear. TRBV6-7 is an open reading frame whose function is uncertain. The receptor comes from a man aged 35 to 69 with stage II lung adenocarcinoma. CDR3 DNA: TGTGCCAGCAGCCGGCGGACGGCAACCCAAAACGAAGGGTTCACAGATACGCAGTATTTT. This sequence encodes CASSRRTATQNEGFTDTQYF.